This T cell receptor (beta chain) was identified in a study of graft-versus-host responses after intestinal transplantation. Study as a whole: Recipients had multivisceral, liver-intestinal, or isolated intestinal transplants. Points from the study as a whole: High graft-versus-host to host-versus-graft clonal ratios were found in allografts of patients who had graft-donor T cell macrochimerism. The authors found GvH clones in recipient marrow, some appearing first in ileum or blood.

The table came from immunoSEQ multiplex PCR; TCRdb's copy has only in-frame clones and leaves some out. The table has roughly 60,000 clones, 70% to 90% seen once. This CDR3 contains 17 residues. By frequency in the sample, this clone is medium-sized. Its cognate antigen is unknown. The material was PBMCs, obtained 26 days after transplant. The sequence was obtained from a human patient who received an intestinal transplant, so some T cells may come from the graft donor. V gene TRBV21-1 combines with J gene TRBJ1-6; the table's D call, TRBD1, has no DNA check behind it. TRBV21-1 is a documented pseudogene. CDR3 coding DNA: TGTGCCAGCAGCAAAACGGACAGCCCTCCACATAATTCACCCCTCCACTTT. Amino acids: CASSKTDSPPHNSPLHF.